This TCR beta chain stems from a study of breast tumors, draining lymph nodes, adjacent tissues. The study's findings and limits: The lymph node origin of tumor T cells was framed as consistent with a hypothesis, not demonstrated. Tumor repertoires ranked between lymph nodes and nontumor tissue in diversity, with V and J gene preferences. The data were judged consistent with most tumor T cells coming from lymph node and expanding in tumor. Compared with basal-like, luminal-like tumors shared significantly more repertoire with nontumor tissue.

The junction had 5 bases not matched to a gene; V was cut back by 4 bases and J by 6 bases. This CDR3 spans 15 amino acids. Germline V lookup: CDR1 LGHDT, CDR2 YNNKEL (reference sequence). TCRdb re-called the multiplex PCR reads with MiXCR, one entry per CDR3 protein. The sample has about 150,000 distinct CDR3 sequences; about 30% are singletons. Axillary draining lymph nodes of breast cancer patients supplied the node samples. This clonotype was detected only a few times. The antigen remains undetermined. Material for sequencing was axillary lymph node tissue. The TCR comes from a female donor with breast cancer. Some clones in this sample may be carry-over from other donors' samples. The chain uses TRBV3-1 and TRBJ2-2; 10 bases align to TRBD2. CDR3 sequence reads: CASSPQRGGAGELFF. Here the CDR3 DNA reads TGTGCCAGCAGCCCCCAGCGGGGGGGCGCCGGGGAGCTGTTTTTT.